The TCR beta chain described here comes from a study of T cells after yellow fever vaccination. Whole-study findings and limits: Reappearance after the booster was observed for most primary-vaccination clones (roughly 95% CD4, almost 90% CD8).

This clonotype has more than one count but fewer than ten. Its antigen is still unknown. MiXCR, applied by TCRdb to the 5' RACE reads, yields one record per CDR3 protein. The table has under 550,000 distinct CDR3 sequences, 21% seen once. CDR1 is SGHRS, CDR2 YFSETQ, per germline. The CDR3 length is 14 residues. V dropped 4 bases and J dropped 5 bases, with 13 bases sitting between them. This TCR came from a man in his late teens or twenties who received the YFV17D yellow fever vaccine. The sequences come from PBMCs, collected roughly 20 days after the first yellow fever vaccination. The rearrangement links TRBV5-1 to TRBJ2-1, with D possibly being TRBD1 (6 bases). CDR3 DNA: TGCGCCAGCAGCCCGGGACACCTAAACAATGAGCAGTTCTTC. This gives the protein CASSPGHLNNEQFF.